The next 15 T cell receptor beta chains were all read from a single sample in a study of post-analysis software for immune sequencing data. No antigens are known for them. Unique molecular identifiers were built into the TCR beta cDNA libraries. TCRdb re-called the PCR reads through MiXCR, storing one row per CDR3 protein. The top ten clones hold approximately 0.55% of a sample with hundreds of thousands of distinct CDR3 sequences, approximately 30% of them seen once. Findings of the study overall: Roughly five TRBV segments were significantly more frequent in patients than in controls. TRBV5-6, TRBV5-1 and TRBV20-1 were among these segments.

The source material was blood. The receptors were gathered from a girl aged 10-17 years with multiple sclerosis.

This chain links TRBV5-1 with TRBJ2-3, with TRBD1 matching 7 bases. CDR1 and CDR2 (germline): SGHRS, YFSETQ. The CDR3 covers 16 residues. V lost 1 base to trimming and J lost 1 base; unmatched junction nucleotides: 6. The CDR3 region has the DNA TGCGCCAGCAGCTTGAGGACAGGAGTCGGCACAGATACGCAGTATTTT. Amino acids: CASSLRTGVGTDTQYF.

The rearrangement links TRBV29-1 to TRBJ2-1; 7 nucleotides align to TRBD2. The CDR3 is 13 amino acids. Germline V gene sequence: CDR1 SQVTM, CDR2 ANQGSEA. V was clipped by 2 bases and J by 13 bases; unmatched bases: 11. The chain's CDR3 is CSVEFAGAETQFF. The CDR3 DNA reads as TGCAGCGTTGAATTTGCGGGAGCGGAGACCCAGTTCTTC.

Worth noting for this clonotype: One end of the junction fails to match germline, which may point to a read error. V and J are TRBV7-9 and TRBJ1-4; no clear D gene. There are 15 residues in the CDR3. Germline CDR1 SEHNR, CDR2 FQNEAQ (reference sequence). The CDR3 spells CASSFPSTTNEELFF. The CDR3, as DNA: TGTGCCAGCAGCTTTCCGAGCACAACTAATGAAGAACTGTTTTTT.

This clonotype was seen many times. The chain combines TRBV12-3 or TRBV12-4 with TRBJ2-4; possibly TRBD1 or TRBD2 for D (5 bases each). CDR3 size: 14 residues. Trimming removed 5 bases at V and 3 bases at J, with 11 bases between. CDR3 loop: CASSTRDGKNIQYF. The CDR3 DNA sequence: TGTGCCAGCAGTACCAGGGACGGCAAAAACATTCAGTACTTC.

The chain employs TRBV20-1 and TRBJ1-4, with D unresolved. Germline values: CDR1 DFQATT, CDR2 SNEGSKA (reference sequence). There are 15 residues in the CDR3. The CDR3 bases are TGCAGCGCTTATCCGTATCCCCCAACTAATGAAAAACTGTTTTTT. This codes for CSAYPYPPTNEKLFF.

The CDR3 spells CSARDTAASPGYTF. Written as DNA, the CDR3 is TGCAGTGCTAGAGATACCGCGGCGAGCCCGGGCTACACCTTC. The V and J genes are TRBV20-1 and TRBJ1-2; D remains unclear. The ends were cut back, 0 bases at V and 8 bases at J, with 16 bases in the middle. The CDR3 covers 14 residues. Germline V lookup: CDR1 DFQATT, CDR2 SNEGSKA (reference sequence).

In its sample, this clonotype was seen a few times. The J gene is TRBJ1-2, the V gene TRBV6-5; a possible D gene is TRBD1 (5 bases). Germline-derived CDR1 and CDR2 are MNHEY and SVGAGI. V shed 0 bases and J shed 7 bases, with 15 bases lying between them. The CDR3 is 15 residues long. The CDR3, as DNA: TGTGCCAGCAGTTACTCGATCTCAGGGCGAGGTGGCTACACCTTC. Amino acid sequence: CASSYSISGRGGYTF.

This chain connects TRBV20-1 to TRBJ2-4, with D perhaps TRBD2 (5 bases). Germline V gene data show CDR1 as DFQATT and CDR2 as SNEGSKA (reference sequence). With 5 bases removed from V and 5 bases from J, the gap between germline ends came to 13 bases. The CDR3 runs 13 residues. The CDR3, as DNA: TGCAGTGCTTCCTCGGGGTCCCAAAACATTCAGTACTTC. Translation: CSASSGSQNIQYF.

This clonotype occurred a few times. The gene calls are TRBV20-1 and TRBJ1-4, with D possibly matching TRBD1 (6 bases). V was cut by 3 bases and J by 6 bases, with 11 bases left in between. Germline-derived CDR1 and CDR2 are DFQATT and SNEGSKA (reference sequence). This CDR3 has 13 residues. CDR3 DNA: TGCAGTGCTAGCCAGGGGTTTGATGAAAAACTGTTTTTT. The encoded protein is CSASQGFDEKLFF.

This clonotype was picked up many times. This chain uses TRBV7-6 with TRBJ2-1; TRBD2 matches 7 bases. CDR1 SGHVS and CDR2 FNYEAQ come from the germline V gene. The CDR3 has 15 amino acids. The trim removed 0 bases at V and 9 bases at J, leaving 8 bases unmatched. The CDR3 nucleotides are TGTGCCAGCAGCTTAGCGGGAGGGCCGATGGGTGAGCAGTTCTTC. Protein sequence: CASSLAGGPMGEQFF.

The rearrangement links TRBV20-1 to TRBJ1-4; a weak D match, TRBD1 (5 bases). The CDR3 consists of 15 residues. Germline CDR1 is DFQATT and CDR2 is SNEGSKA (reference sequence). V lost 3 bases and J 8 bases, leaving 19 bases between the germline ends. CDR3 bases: TGCAGTGCTAGCGTCCCGGGGGGGTTTGGGGAAAAACTGTTTTTT. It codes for CSASVPGGFGEKLFF.

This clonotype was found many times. Here the CDR3 reads CASSLDRGRNEQFF. In DNA, the CDR3 is TGTGCCAGCAGCTTGGACAGGGGGCGGAATGAGCAGTTCTTC. V and J are TRBV7-2 and TRBJ2-1; 11 bases are a match to TRBD1. CDR3 length equals 14 residues. The V and J ends lost 3 bases and 7 bases, in that order; junction bases with no gene match: 2. Looked up from germline, CDR1 is SGHTA and CDR2 is FQGNSA.

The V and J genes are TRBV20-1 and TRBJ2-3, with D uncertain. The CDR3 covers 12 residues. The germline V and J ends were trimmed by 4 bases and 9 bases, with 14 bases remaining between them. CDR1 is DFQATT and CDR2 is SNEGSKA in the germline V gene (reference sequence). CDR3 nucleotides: TGCAGTGCTACACGCACCCTAAGCACGCAGTATTTT. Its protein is CSATRTLSTQYF.

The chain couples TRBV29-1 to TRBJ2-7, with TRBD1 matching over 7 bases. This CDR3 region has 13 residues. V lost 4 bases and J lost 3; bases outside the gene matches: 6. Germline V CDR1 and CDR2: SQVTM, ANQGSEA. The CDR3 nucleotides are TGCAGCGTTGGACAGGGTAACCTCTACGAGCAGTACTTC. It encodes CSVGQGNLYEQYF.

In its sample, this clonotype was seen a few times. The CDR3: CASSYEAGPDTQYF. The CDR3 nucleotides read TGTGCCAGCAGCTACGAGGCCGGGCCAGATACGCAGTATTTT. The chain carries TRBV7-6 and TRBJ2-3; no definite D call. Trimming removed 4 bases at V and 4 bases at J, with 12 bases between. This CDR3 region has 14 residues. CDR1 and CDR2 (germline): SGHVS, FNYEAQ.